What follows is one TCR beta chain and its context. Using immunoSEQ multiplex PCR, the repertoire was profiled, and TCRdb retains in-frame clones only, with some absent. The sample yields about 430,000 clones, over 75% seen once. The CDR3 covers 14 residues. Germline V lookup: CDR1 SGHVS, CDR2 FNYEAQ. V was clipped by 1 base and J by 5 bases, with 8 bases between them. The source of the sample is a study of blood T cell repertoires in COVID-19. Input material: PBMCs or T cells enriched from blood (not recorded which). J is TRBJ2-2 and V is TRBV7-6; D unclear. This sequence originates from a woman under 30 who had been exposed to COVID-19. CDR3 sequence (DNA): TGTGCCAGCAGCTTAGTTGGGCAAACCGGGGAGCTGTTTTTT. This gives the protein CASSLVGQTGELFF. Full variable domain (rest looked up from reference TRBV7-6 and TRBJ2-2): GAGVSQSPRYKVTKRGQDVALRCDPISGHVSLYWYRQALGQGPEFLTYFNYEAQQDKSGLPNDRFSAERPEGSISTLTIQRTEQRDSAMYRCASSLVGQTGELFFGEGSRLTVL.